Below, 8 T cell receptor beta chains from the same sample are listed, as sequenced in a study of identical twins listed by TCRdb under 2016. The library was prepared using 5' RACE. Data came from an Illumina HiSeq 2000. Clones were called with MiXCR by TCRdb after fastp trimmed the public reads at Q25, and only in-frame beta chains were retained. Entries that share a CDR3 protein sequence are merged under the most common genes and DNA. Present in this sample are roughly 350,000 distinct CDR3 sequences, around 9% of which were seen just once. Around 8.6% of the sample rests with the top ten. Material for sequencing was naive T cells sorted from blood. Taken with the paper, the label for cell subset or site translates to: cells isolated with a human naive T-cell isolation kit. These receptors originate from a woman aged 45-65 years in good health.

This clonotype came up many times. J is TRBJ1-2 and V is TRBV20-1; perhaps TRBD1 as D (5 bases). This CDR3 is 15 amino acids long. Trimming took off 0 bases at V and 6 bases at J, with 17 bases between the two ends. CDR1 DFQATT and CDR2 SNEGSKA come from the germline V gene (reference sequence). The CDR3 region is CSAREPGLKYDGYTF. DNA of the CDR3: TGCAGTGCTAGAGAACCGGGACTTAAGTACGATGGCTACACCTTC.

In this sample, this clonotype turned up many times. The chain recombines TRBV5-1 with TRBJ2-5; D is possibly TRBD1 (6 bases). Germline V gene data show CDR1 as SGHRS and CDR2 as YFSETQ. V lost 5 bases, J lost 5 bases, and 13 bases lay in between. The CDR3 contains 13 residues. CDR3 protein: CASRPDRLETQYF. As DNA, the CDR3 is TGCGCCAGCAGACCCGACAGGCTTGAGACCCAGTACTTC.

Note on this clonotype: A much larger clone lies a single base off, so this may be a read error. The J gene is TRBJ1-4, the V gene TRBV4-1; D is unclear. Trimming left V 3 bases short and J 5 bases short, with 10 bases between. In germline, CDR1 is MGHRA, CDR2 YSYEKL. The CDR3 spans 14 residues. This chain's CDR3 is CASSQRRLNEKLFF. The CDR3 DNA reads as TGCGCCAGCAGCCAGAGACGGTTAAATGAAAAACTGTTTTTT.

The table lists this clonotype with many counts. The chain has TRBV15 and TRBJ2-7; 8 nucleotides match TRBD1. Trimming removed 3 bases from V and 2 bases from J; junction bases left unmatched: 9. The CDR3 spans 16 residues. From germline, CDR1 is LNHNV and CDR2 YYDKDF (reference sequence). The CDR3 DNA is TGTGCCACCAGCAGCATAGACAGGGGTAAGCCCTACGAGCAGTACGTC. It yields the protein CATSSIDRGKPYEQYV.

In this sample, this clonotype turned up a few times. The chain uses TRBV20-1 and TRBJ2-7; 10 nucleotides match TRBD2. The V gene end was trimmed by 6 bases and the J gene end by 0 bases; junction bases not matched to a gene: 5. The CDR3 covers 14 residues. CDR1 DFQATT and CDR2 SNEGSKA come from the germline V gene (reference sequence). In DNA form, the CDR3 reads TGCAGTGCCACCGGGACTAGCGACTCCTACGAGCAGTACTTC. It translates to CSATGTSDSYEQYF.

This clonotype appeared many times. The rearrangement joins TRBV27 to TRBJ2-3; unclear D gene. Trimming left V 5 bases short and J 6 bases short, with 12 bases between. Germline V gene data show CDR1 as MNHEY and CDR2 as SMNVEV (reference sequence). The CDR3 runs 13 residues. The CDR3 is CASSLYSGDTQYF. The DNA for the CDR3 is TGTGCCAGCAGTCTGTACTCGGGTGATACGCAGTATTTT.

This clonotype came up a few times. CDR3 residues: CATSRILQTPGTDTQYF. Here the CDR3 DNA reads TGTGCCACCAGCAGGATACTCCAGACTCCAGGCACAGATACGCAGTATTTT. The V and J genes are TRBV15 and TRBJ2-3; D remains unclear. The germline V gene has CDR1 LNHNV and CDR2 YYDKDF (reference sequence). Trimming left V 3 bases short and J 1 base short, with 17 bases between. This CDR3 has 17 amino acids.

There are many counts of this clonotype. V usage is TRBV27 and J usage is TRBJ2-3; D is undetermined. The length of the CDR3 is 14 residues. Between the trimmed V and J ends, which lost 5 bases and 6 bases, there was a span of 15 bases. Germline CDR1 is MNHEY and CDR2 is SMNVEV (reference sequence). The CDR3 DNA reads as TGTGCCAGCAGTGATTCCACCGGGCCGGATACGCAGTATTTT. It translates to CASSDSTGPDTQYF.